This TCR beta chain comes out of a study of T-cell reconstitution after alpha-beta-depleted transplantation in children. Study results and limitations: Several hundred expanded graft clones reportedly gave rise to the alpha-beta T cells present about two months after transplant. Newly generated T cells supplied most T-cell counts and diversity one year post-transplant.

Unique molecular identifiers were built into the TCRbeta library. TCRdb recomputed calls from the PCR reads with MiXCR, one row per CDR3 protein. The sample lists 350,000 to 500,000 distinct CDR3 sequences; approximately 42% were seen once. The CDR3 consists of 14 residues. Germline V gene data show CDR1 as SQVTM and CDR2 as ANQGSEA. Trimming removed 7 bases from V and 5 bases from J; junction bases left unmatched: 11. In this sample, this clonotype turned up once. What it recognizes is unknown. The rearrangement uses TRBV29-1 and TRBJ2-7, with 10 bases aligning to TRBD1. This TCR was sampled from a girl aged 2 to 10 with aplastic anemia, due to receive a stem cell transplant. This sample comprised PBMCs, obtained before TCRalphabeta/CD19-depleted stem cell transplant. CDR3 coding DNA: TGCAGCGCCATGTTCCGGGACAGGGGCCACGAGCAGTACTTC. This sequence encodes CSAMFRDRGHEQYF.